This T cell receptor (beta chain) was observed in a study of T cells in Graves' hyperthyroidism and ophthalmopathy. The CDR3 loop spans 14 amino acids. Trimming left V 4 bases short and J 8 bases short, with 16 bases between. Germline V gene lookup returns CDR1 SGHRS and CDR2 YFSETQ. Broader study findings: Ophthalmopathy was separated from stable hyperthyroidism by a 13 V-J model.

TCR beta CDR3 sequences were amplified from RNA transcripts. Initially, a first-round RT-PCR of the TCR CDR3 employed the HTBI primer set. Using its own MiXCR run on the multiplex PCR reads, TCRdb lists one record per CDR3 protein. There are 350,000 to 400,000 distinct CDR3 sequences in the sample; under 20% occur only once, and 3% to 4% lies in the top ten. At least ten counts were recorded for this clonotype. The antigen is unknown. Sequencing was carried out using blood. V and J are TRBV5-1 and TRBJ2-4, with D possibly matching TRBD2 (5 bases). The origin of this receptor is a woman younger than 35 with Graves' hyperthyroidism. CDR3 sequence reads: CASSASSPGDIQYF. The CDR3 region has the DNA TGCGCCAGCAGCGCCTCTTCTCCCGGGGACATTCAGTACTTC.